These 14 T cell receptor beta chains were all obtained from the same sample, sequenced in a study of technical replicates of blood from a few donors. Produced via immunoSEQ multiplex PCR; TCRdb's table is partial and in-frame only. This table holds about 100,000 clones, more than 90% found once. Sequencing input: T cells isolated from PBMCs. The origin of the receptors is a human donor in good health.

The chain carries TRBV5-1 and TRBJ1-5; the match to TRBD1 covers 9 bases. The CDR3 covers 14 residues. With 3 bases clipped from V and 6 bases from J, the junction kept 4 bases outside the gene matches. The germline V gene has CDR1 SGHRS and CDR2 YFSETQ. As DNA, the CDR3 is TGCGCCAGCAGCTGGACAGGGGAGGGTCAGCCCCAGCATTTT. This encodes CASSWTGEGQPQHF.

This clone was found once. This chain links TRBV11-2 with TRBJ1-4; D possibly corresponds to TRBD1 (6 bases). The CDR3 runs to 15 residues. The germline gives CDR1 SGHAT, CDR2 FQNNGV. V was cut by 5 bases and J by 8 bases, with 18 bases left in between. CDR3 region: CASSLTGGGAEKLFF. CDR3 in DNA: TGTGCCAGCAGCCTGACAGGAGGAGGTGCGGAAAAACTGTTTTTT. The full variable domain, its missing parts supplied by reference TRBV11-2 and TRBJ1-4, is EAGVAQSPRYKIIEKRQSVAFWCNPISGHATLYWYQQILGQGPKLLIQFQNNGVVDDSQLPKDRFSAERLKGVDSTLKIQPAKLEDSAVYLCASSLTGGGAEKLFFGSGTQLSVL.

This clone was seen a single time. The genes are TRBV13 and TRBJ2-3, with TRBD2 identical over 12 bases. The trim removed 5 bases at V and 2 bases at J, leaving 8 bases unmatched. Germline V gives CDR1 PRHDT, CDR2 FYEKMQ (reference sequence). The CDR3 totals 17 residues. The CDR3 reads CASSPGASGRDTDTQYF. The CDR3 bases are TGTGCCAGCAGCCCCGGGGCTAGCGGGAGGGACACAGATACGCAGTATTTT.

The V gene is TRBV7-9, the J gene TRBJ2-2; D perhaps matches TRBD1 (6 bases). V lost 6 bases and J lost 7, with 12 bases in between. Per the germline V gene, CDR1 is SEHNR and CDR2 is FQNEAQ (reference sequence). The CDR3 has 13 residues. CDR3 DNA: TGTGCCAGCAGAACAGGGCTGGTCGGGGAGCTGTTTTTT. Amino acids: CASRTGLVGELFF.

The rearrangement uses TRBV27 and TRBJ2-5; D is unclear. The germline CDR1 and CDR2 sequences are MNHEY and SMNVEV (reference sequence). This CDR3 comprises 13 residues. Trimming pared 1 base from V and 14 bases from J, leaving 17 bases between. The CDR3 DNA is TGTGCCAGCAGTTTATACGACAACGGTCATATATACTTC. This encodes CASSLYDNGHIYF.

The chain recombines TRBV7-9 with TRBJ2-7; a possible D gene is TRBD2 (6 bases). This CDR3 spans 14 amino acids. Germline CDR1 reads SEHNR; CDR2 reads FQNEAQ (reference sequence). Trimming took 2 bases from V and 9 from J, leaving 17 bases between them. CDR3 sequence (DNA): TGTGCCAGCAGCTTATTTGACGGGGGTGGGAGGCAGTACTTC. It yields the protein CASSLFDGGGRQYF.

The chain links TRBV5-1 to TRBJ2-1, with 13 positions matching TRBD2. The CDR3 covers 20 residues. In germline, CDR1 is SGHRS, CDR2 YFSETQ. The J segment lost 0 bases and the V segment lost 3 bases, leaving 12 bases of the junction unmatched. The CDR3 loop reads CASSSEGGTSGVSSYNEQFF. The CDR3 nucleotides are TGCGCCAGCAGCTCCGAGGGAGGGACTAGCGGGGTCAGCTCCTACAATGAGCAGTTCTTC.

The chain has TRBV18 and TRBJ1-1; TRBD1 might be the D (6 bases). V was pared by 2 bases and J by 1 base, with 17 bases between. Germline V lookup: CDR1 KGHSH, CDR2 LQKENI. The CDR3 is 17 amino acids. DNA of the CDR3: TGTGCCAGCTCACCAACCCGACAGGACTGGGGGAACACTGAAGCTTTCTTT. It is translated as CASSPTRQDWGNTEAFF.

CDR3 residues: CASSQGATGTGTYEQYF. CDR3 nucleotides: TGTGCCAGCAGCCAAGGGGCTACCGGGACAGGGACCTACGAGCAGTACTTC. The chain uses TRBV14 and TRBJ2-7; 9 positions match TRBD1. Germline lookup yields CDR1 SGHDN and CDR2 FVKESK. V shed 1 base, J shed 2 bases, and the junction held 9 bases outside the gene matches. The CDR3 totals 17 residues.

V usage is TRBV19 and J usage is TRBJ2-7, with a weak D call TRBD1 (7 bases). The CDR3 extends over 14 amino acids. V was shortened by 3 bases and J by 6 bases, with 15 bases between the two germline ends. Germline CDR1 and CDR2: LNHDA and SQIVND (reference sequence). CDR3 region: CASSIRGASSEQYF. DNA for the CDR3: TGTGCCAGTAGTATCAGGGGGGCTAGTAGCGAGCAGTACTTC.

J is TRBJ2-7 and V is TRBV6-1; possibly TRBD1 for D (5 bases). CDR1 and CDR2 from the germline V gene are MNHNS and SASEGT. The CDR3 spans 13 residues. V lost 6 bases and J 2 bases, leaving 11 bases between the germline ends. CDR3: CASRMGQPYEQYF. The CDR3 coding sequence is TGTGCCAGCAGAATGGGGCAACCCTACGAGCAGTACTTC.

The chain combines TRBV10-2 with TRBJ2-5, with 8 positions matching TRBD1. Per germline, CDR1 WSHSY and CDR2 SAAADI. Trimming removed 2 bases from V and 1 base from J; junction bases left unmatched: 9. There are 17 residues in the CDR3. CDR3 DNA sequence: TGCGCCAGCAGTGAGAAACCCAGGGGGCTTCCCCAAGAGACCCAGTACTTC. This gives the protein CASSEKPRGLPQETQYF.

The chain joins TRBV6-5 to TRBJ2-1, with 8 positions matching TRBD1. Germline assignment: CDR1 MNHEY and CDR2 SVGAGI. Trimming took 7 bases from V and 10 from J; bases not matched to a gene: 9. The CDR3 consists of 13 residues. In nucleotides, the CDR3 is TGTGCCAGCACTAAGACAGGGGTGGGAGAGCAGTTCTTC. Its protein product is CASTKTGVGEQFF.

The chain combines TRBV9 with TRBJ1-6; D remains unclear. Germline V CDR1 and CDR2: SGDLS, YYNGEE. V was shortened by 6 bases and J by 4 bases, with 8 bases between the two germline ends. This CDR3 contains 13 residues. This chain's CDR3 is CASNADYNSPLHF. For the CDR3, the DNA is TGTGCCAGCAATGCAGATTATAATTCACCCCTCCACTTT.